This TCR beta chain was captured by sequencing in a study of blood T cell repertoires in COVID-19. The wider study: Specimens from acute and convalescent COVID-19 originated in the United States, Italy and Spain. PBMCs, B-cell-depleted T cells, or T cells were the source of the cDNA or gDNA that made up the material.

The germline V gene has CDR1 GTSNPN and CDR2 SVGIG (reference sequence). The CDR3 has 13 residues. V was clipped by 5 bases and J by 3 bases, with 14 bases between them. This clone came up a few times. Original analysis: Amplified reference gene primers provided the basis for estimating nucleated cell counts. The assay was immunoSEQ multiplex PCR, and TCRdb's table has in-frame clones only and misses some. V, J and clone size reflect that table, while D and trimming were determined from the DNA. The table lists under 9,000 clones, roughly 90% of them singletons. The TCR was taken from a human donor with active COVID-19. The donor label of this sample is uncertain. Sequenced: peripheral blood. The rearrangement links TRBV30 to TRBJ2-7; a possible D gene is TRBD1 (5 bases). The CDR3 sequence: CAWSQDTYYEQYF. CDR3 nucleotide sequence: TGTGCCTGGTCTCAGGACACCTACTACGAGCAGTACTTC.